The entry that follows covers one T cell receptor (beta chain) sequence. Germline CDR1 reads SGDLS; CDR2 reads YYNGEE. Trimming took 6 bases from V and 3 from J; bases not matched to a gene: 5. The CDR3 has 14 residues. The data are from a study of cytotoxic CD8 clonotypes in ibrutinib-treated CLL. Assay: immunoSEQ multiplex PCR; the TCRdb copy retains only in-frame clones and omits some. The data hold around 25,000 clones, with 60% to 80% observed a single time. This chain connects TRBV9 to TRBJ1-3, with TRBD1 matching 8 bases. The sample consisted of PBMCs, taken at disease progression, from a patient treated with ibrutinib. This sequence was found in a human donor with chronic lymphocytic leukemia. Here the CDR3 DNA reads TGTGCCAGCAATGACAGGGGAATTGGAAACACCATATATTTT. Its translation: CASNDRGIGNTIYF. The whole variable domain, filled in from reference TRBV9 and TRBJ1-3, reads DSGVTQTPKHLITATGQRVTLRCSPRSGDLSVYWYQQSLDQGLQFLIQYYNGEERAKGNILERFSAQQFPDLHSELNLSSLELGDSALYFCASNDRGIGNTIYFGEGSWLTVV.